These T cell receptor beta chains were read from a single sample in a study of cytomegalovirus exposure and HLA in healthy donors. The assay was immunoSEQ multiplex PCR, and TCRdb's table has in-frame clones only and misses some. In the table there are over 35,000 clones, about 60% of which are singletons. Sequencing was performed on PBMCs. All receptors derive from a human donor in good health. The CDR3 runs from the conserved cysteine through the conserved F or W. The order of the fields is clone size, V gene, D gene, J gene, CDR3 protein, CDR3 DNA. D genes are given only for firm matches. Size tells how often a clone was seen (once, few, many) or the class of an expanded clone, and some rows leave it out.

once,TRBV7-7,NA,TRBJ2-7,CASSRTQGNEQYF,TGTGCCAGCAGCAGAACCCAGGGAAACGAGCAGTACTTC
NA,TRBV2,NA,TRBJ2-1,CASSEQASTYNEQFF,TGTGCCAGCAGTGAACAAGCGTCTACCTACAATGAGCAGTTCTTC
NA,TRBV10-1,TRBD1,TRBJ2-3,CASSGGQPRINTQYF,TGCGCCAGCTCAGGGGGACAGCCGCGGATTAATACGCAGTATTTT
NA,TRBV28,NA,TRBJ2-1,CASSLSRGKQFF,TGTGCCAGCAGTTTAAGCAGGGGTAAGCAGTTCTTC
NA,TRBV7-2,TRBD2,TRBJ2-7,CASSLALWRGDEQYF,TGTGCCAGCAGCTTAGCGCTATGGCGGGGGGACGAGCAGTACTTC
NA,TRBV6-5,NA,TRBJ1-4,CASRRVHNNEKLFF,TGTGCCAGCAGGAGGGTACACAATAATGAAAAACTGTTTTTT
NA,TRBV18,NA,TRBJ1-1,CASSATGGDTEAFF,TGTGCCAGCTCAGCCACGGGAGGGGACACTGAAGCTTTCTTT
NA,TRBV7-2,TRBD2,TRBJ2-7,CASSLAASGGSYEQYF,TGTGCCAGCAGCTTAGCTGCTAGCGGGGGGTCCTACGAGCAGTACTTC
once,TRBV9,TRBD2,TRBJ2-1,CASSVEYRTSKNEQFF,TGTGCCAGCAGCGTAGAGTATAGGACTAGCAAAAATGAGCAGTTCTTC
NA,TRBV5-1,TRBD1,TRBJ1-6,CASSLPGTGSPLHF,TGCGCCAGCAGCTTGCCTGGGACAGGATCACCCCTCCACTTT
NA,TRBV29-1,TRBD1,TRBJ1-2,CSADRVKYGYTF,TGCAGCGCGGACAGGGTGAAGTATGGCTACACCTTC
few,TRBV2,NA,TRBJ2-7,CASSPQGTYEQYF,TGTGCCAGCAGCCCCCAGGGTACCTACGAGCAGTACTTC
NA,TRBV7-2,TRBD1,TRBJ1-2,CASSFLGQAYGYTF,TGTGCCAGCAGCTTCCTCGGACAGGCATATGGCTACACCTTC
NA,TRBV5-1,NA,TRBJ2-2,CASSLVANTGELFF,TGCGCCAGCAGCTTGGTGGCAAACACCGGGGAGCTGTTTTTT
NA,TRBV5-6,NA,TRBJ2-1,CASNLGRGTEQFF,TGTGCCAGCAACCTTGGCCGGGGGACTGAGCAGTTCTTC
NA,TRBV28,TRBD1,TRBJ2-7,CASSFPSRTGQNRHSYEQYF,TGTGCCAGCAGTTTTCCCTCCCGGACAGGCCAAAACCGACACTCCTACGAGCAGTACTTC
few,TRBV29-1,TRBD2,TRBJ2-3,CSVEVTLGLVSDTQYF,TGCAGCGTTGAAGTAACCCTAGGACTAGTGTCTGATACGCAGTATTTT
NA,TRBV10-3,TRBD2,TRBJ2-4,CAIRQAGGTAQYF,TGTGCCATCAGGCAAGCGGGGGGCACCGCTCAGTACTTC
few,TRBV9,TRBD1,TRBJ1-4,CASSPRGTLREKLFF,TGTGCCAGCAGCCCCAGGGGGACATTGAGAGAAAAACTGTTTTTT
few,TRBV11-1,TRBD1,TRBJ2-5,CASSLWTGQETQYF,TGTGCCAGCAGCCTCTGGACAGGGCAGGAGACCCAGTACTTC
NA,TRBV19,TRBD1,TRBJ2-7,CASRRQGADDEQYF,TGTGCCAGTAGACGCCAGGGGGCTGACGACGAGCAGTACTTC
few,TRBV6-6,NA,TRBJ1-1,CASSWAKGTEAFF,TGTGCCAGCAGTTGGGCTAAGGGGACTGAAGCTTTCTTT
NA,TRBV5-4,NA,TRBJ1-6,CASSLPGDGSPLHF,TGTGCCAGCAGCTTGCCAGGTGATGGTTCACCCCTCCACTTT
NA,TRBV2,NA,TRBJ1-1,CASSLLRDYRNTEAFF,TGTGCCAGCAGTCTTCTCCGGGACTACAGGAACACTGAAGCTTTCTTT
NA,TRBV9,NA,TRBJ2-3,CASSVTADTQYF,TGTGCCAGCAGCGTTACGGCAGATACGCAGTATTTT
few,TRBV2,TRBD2,TRBJ2-7,CASRKTSGVSYEQYF,TGTGCCAGCAGAAAGACTAGCGGGGTCTCCTACGAGCAGTACTTC
few,TRBV9,NA,TRBJ1-1,CASSPRGGMNTEAFF,TGTGCCAGCAGCCCCCGGGGGGGAATGAACACTGAAGCTTTCTTT
NA,TRBV7-2,NA,TRBJ1-2,CASSLQGGGAYGYTF,TGTGCCAGCAGCTTACAAGGGGGTGGCGCCTATGGCTACACCTTC
NA,TRBV7-9,NA,TRBJ1-6,CASSLLQGSPLHF,TGTGCCAGCAGCTTATTGCAGGGTTCACCCCTCCACTTT
NA,TRBV9,NA,TRBJ2-1,CASSADWSSYNEQFF,TGTGCCAGCAGCGCGGACTGGAGCTCCTACAATGAGCAGTTCTTC
NA,TRBV7-9,TRBD1,TRBJ1-6,CASSATGGFYNSPLHF,TGTGCCAGCAGCGCAACAGGGGGCTTCTATAATTCACCCCTCCACTTT
once,TRBV5-6,TRBD2,TRBJ2-7,CASSFLSAGGRYEQYF,TGTGCCAGCAGCTTCTTGTCGGCGGGGGGCCGCTACGAGCAGTACTTC